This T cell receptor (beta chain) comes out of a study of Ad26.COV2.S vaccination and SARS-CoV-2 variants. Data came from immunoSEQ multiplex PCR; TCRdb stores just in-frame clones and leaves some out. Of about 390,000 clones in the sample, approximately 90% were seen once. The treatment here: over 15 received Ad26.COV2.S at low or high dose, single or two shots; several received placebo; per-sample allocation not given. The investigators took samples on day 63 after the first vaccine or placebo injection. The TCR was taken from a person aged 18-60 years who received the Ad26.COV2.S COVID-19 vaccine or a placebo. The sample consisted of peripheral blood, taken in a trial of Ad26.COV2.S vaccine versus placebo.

The CDR3 DNA sequence: TGTGCCAGCGGGGGACCCTATGGCTACACCTTC. This gives the protein CASGGPYGYTF. V gene TRBV2 combines with J gene TRBJ1-2, with D perhaps TRBD1 (5 bases). Between the trimmed V and J ends, which lost 8 bases and 4 bases, there was a span of 8 bases. Per the germline V gene, CDR1 is SNHLY and CDR2 is FYNNEI. The CDR3 length is 11 residues. The whole variable domain, filled in from reference TRBV2 and TRBJ1-2, reads EPEVTQTPSHQVTQMGQEVILRCVPISNHLYFYWYRQILGQKVEFLVSFYNNEISEKSEIFDDQFSVERPDGSNFTLKIRSTKLEDSAMYFCASGGPYGYTFGSGTRLTVV.